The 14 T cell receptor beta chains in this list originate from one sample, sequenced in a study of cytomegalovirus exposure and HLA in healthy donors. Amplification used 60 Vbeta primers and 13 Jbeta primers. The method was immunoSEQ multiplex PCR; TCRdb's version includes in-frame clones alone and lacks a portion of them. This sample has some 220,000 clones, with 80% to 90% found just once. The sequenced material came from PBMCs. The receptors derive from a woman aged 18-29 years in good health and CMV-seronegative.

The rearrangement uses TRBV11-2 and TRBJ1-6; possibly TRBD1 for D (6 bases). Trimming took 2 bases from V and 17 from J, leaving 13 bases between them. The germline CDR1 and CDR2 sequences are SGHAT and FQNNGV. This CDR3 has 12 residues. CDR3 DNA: TGTGCCAGCAGCTTAATTTCAGGGGCTTTCCACTTT. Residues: CASSLISGAFHF.

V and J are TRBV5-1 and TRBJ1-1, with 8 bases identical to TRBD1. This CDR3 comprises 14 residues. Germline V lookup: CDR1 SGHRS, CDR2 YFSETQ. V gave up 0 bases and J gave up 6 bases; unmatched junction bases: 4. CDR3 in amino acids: CASSLAGTGPEAFF. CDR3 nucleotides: TGCGCCAGCAGCTTGGCCGGGACAGGTCCTGAAGCTTTCTTT.

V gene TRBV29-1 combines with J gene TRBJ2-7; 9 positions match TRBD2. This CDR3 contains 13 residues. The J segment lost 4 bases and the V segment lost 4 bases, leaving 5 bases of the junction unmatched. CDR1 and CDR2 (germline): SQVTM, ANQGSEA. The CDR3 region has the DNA TGCAGCGTTGTTGGCGGGGGGGCTTACGAGCAGTACTTC. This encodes CSVVGGGAYEQYF.

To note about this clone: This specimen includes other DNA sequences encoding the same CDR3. CDR3 sequence (DNA): TGCGCCAGCAGCTTGGCCAGCGGTGGCGCCTACGAGCAGTACTTC. Translating gives CASSLASGGAYEQYF. V gene TRBV5-1 combines with J gene TRBJ2-7; a possible D gene is TRBD2 (5 bases). Germline CDR1 and CDR2: SGHRS and YFSETQ. The CDR3 has 15 amino acids. The V gene lost 0 bases and the J gene lost 2 bases, with 12 bases spanning the gap.

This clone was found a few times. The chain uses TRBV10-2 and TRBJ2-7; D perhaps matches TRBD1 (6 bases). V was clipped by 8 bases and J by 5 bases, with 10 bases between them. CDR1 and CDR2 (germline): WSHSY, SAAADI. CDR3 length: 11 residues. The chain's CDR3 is CASETGNEQYF. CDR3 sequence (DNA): TGCGCCAGCGAGACAGGTAACGAGCAGTACTTC.

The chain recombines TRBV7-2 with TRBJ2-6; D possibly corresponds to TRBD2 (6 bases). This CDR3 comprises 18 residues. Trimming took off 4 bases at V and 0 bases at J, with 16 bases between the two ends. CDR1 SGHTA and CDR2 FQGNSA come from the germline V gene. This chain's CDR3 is CASSSSLSGASGANVLTF. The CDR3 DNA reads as TGTGCCAGCAGCTCTTCTCTTAGCGGTGCCTCTGGGGCCAACGTCCTGACTTTC.

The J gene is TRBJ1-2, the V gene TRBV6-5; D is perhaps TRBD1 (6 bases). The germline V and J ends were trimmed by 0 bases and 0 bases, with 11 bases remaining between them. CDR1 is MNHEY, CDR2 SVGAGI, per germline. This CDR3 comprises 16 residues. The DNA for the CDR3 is TGTGCCAGCAGTTACTCGGGGGCGATAGCTAACTATGGCTACACCTTC. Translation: CASSYSGAIANYGYTF.

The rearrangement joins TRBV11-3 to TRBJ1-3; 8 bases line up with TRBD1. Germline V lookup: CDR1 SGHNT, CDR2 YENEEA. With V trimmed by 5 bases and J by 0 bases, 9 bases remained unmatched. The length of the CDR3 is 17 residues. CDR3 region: CASSPRGQEISGNTIYF. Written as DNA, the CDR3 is TGTGCCAGCAGCCCGAGGGGACAGGAAATCTCTGGAAACACCATATATTTT.

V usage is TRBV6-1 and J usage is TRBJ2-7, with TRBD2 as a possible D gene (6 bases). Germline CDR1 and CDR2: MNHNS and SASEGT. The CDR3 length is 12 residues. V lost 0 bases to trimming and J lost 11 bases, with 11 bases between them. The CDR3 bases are TGTGCCAGCAGTGAAGCCATGGAGGGGAAGTACTTC. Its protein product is CASSEAMEGKYF.

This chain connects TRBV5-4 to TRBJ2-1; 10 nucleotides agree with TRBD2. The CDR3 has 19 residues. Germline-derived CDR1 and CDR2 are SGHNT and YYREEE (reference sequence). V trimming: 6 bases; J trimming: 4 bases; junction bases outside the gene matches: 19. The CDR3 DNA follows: TGTGCCAGCATCGTCGAATCAACGCCTAGCGGGGGTCCATACAATGAGCAGTTCTTC. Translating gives CASIVESTPSGGPYNEQFF.

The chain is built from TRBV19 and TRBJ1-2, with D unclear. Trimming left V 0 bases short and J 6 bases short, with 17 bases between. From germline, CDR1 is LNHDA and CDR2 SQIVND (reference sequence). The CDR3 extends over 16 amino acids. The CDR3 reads CASSIDREGVNDGYTF. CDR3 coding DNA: TGTGCCAGTAGTATAGATCGGGAGGGAGTAAATGATGGCTACACCTTC. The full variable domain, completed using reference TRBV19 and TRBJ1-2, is DGGITQSPKYLFRKEGQNVTLSCEQNLNHDAMYWYRQDPGQGLRLIYYSQIVNDFQKGDIAEGYSVSREKKESFPLTVTSAQKNPTAFYLCASSIDREGVNDGYTFGSGTRLTVV.

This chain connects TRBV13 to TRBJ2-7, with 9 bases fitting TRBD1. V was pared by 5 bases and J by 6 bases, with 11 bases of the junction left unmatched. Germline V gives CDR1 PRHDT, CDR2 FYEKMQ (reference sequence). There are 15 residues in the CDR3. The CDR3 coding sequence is TGTGCCAGCAGCCCCCGACAGGGGGTACGAGGCGAGCAGTACTTC. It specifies CASSPRQGVRGEQYF.

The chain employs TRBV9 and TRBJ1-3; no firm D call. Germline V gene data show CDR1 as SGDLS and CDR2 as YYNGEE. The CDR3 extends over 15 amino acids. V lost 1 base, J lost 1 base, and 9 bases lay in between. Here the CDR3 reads CASSVKGGSGNTIYF. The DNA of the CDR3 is TGTGCCAGCAGCGTAAAGGGAGGGTCTGGAAACACCATATATTTT.

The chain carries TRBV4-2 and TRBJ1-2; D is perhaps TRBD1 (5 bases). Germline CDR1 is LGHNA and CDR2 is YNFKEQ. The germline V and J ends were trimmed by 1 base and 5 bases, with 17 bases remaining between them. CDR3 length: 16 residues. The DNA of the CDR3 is TGTGCCAGCAGCCAAGTTATCTCAGGGATCAGTTATGGCTACACCTTC. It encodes CASSQVISGISYGYTF.